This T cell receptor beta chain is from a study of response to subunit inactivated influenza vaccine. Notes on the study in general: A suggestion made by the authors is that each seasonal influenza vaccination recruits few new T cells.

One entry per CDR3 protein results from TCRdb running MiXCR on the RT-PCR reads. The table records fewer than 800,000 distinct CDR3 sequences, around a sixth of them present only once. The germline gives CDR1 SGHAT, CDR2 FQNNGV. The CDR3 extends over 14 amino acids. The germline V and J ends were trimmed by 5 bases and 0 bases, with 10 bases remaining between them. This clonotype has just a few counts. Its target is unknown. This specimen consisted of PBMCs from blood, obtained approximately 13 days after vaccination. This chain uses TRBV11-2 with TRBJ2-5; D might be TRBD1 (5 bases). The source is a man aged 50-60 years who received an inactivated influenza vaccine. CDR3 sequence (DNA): TGTGCCAGCAGCCGGACACAGTACCAAGAGACCCAGTACTTC. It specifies CASSRTQYQETQYF.